This T cell receptor (beta chain) was identified during a study of control samples from healthy donors and cancer patients. Some clones are missing from TCRdb's copy, which holds only in-frame ones; the method was immunoSEQ multiplex PCR. The table has 150,000 or so clones, approximately 94% seen once. Trimming stripped 2 bases from V and 3 bases from J, with 16 bases between. Germline lookup yields CDR1 MGHDK and CDR2 SYGVNS. The CDR3 contains 16 residues. The chain uses TRBV25-1 and TRBJ1-2, with a tentative D call TRBD1 (5 bases). The origin of this receptor is a man aged 18 to 35 in good health. The material sequenced was blood. The chain's CDR3 is CASSEPYGTGDYGYTF. DNA of the CDR3: TGTGCCAGCAGTGAACCCTATGGAACAGGCGACTATGGCTACACCTTC.